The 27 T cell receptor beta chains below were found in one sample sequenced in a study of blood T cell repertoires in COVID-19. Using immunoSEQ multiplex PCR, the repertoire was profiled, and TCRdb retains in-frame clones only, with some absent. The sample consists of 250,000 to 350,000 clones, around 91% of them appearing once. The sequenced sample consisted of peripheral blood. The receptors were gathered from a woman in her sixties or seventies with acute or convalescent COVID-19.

The CDR3 loop is CASSPRGPYGYTF. For the CDR3, the DNA is TGTGCCAGCAGCCCCAGGGGGCCCTATGGCTACACCTTC. V and J are TRBV14 and TRBJ1-2, with TRBD1 matching over 8 bases. The germline gives CDR1 SGHDN, CDR2 FVKESK. The V gene end was trimmed by 4 bases and the J gene end by 4 bases; junction bases not matched to a gene: 2. CDR3 length: 13 residues.

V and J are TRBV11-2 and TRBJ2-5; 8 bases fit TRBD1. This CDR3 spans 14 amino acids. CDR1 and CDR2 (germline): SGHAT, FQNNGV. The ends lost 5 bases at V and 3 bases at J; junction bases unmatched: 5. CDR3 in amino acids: CASSPRQGKETQYF. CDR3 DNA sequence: TGTGCCAGCAGCCCGCGACAGGGGAAAGAGACCCAGTACTTC.

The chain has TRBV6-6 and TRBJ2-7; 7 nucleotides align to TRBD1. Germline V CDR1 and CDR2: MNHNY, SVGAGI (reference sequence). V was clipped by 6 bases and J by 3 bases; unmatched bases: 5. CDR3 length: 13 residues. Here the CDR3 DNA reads TGTGCCAGCAGCAAGACAGGGCGCTACGAGCAGTACTTC. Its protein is CASSKTGRYEQYF.

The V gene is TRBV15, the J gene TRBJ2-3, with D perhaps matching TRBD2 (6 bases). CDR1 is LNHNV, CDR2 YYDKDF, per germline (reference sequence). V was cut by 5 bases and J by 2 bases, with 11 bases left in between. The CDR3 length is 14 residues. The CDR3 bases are TGTGCCACCAGCGGGACTGCCATCACAGATACGCAGTATTTT. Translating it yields CATSGTAITDTQYF.

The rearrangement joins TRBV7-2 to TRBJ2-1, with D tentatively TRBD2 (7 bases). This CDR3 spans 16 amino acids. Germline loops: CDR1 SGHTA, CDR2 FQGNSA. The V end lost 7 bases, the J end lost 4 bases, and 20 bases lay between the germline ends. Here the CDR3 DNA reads TGTGCCAGCATTCTAGAGGGGGGGGCGGGATACAATGAGCAGTTCTTC. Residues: CASILEGGAGYNEQFF.

CDR3 nucleotides: TGTGCCAGCAGCCCGGTAGCGGGGGAGCAGTTCTTC. Translated: CASSPVAGEQFF. The rearrangement links TRBV7-3 to TRBJ2-1; 8 bases agree with TRBD2. This CDR3 is 12 amino acids long. Germline-derived CDR1 and CDR2 are SGHTA and FQGTGA. V shed 5 bases and J 10 bases; nucleotides not matched to a gene: 4.

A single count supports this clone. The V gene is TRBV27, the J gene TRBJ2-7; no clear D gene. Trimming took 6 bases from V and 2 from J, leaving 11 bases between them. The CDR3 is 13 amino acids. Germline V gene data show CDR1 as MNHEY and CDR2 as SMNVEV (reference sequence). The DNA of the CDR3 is TGTGCCAGCAGCCCTCGGAGTGCCTACGAGCAGTACTTC. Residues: CASSPRSAYEQYF.

The CDR3, as DNA: TGTGCTTACGACAGGGGAATCCACGAGCAGTACTTC. Translated: CAYDRGIHEQYF. This sequence joins TRBV30 and TRBJ2-7, with 8 bases matching TRBD1. Germline loops: CDR1 GTSNPN, CDR2 SVGIG (reference sequence). The CDR3 is 12 amino acids.

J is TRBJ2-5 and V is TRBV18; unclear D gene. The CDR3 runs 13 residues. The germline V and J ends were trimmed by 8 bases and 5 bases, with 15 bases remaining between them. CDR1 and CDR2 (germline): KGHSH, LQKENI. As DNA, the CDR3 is TGTGCCAGCGGATACCGGAGCAAGGAGACCCAGTACTTC. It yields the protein CASGYRSKETQYF.

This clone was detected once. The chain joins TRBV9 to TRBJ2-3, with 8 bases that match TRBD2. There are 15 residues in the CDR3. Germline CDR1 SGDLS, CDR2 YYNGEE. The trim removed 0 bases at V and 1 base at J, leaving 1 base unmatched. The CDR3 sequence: CASSVDSGGTDTQYF. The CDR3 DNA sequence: TGTGCCAGCAGCGTAGATAGCGGGGGCACAGATACGCAGTATTTT.

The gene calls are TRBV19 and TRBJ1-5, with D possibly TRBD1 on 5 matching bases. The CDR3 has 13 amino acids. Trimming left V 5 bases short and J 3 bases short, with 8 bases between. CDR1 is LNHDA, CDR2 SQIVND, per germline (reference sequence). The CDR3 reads CASSDSHNQPQHF. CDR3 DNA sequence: TGTGCCAGTAGTGACAGCCACAATCAGCCCCAGCATTTT.

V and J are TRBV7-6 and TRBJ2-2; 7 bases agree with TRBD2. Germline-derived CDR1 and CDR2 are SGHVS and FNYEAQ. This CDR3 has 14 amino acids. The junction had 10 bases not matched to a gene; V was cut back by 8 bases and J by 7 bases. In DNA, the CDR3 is TGTGCCAGCGGCCCCTGGGGAGGGAACGGGGAGCTGTTTTTT. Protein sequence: CASGPWGGNGELFF.

The CDR3 DNA reads TGTGCCAGCAGTCCGGACAGGGGTAATGAAAAACTGTTTTTT. Protein: CASSPDRGNEKLFF. V usage is TRBV7-2 and J usage is TRBJ1-4; 9 nucleotides line up with TRBD1. Germline V gene data show CDR1 as SGHTA and CDR2 as FQGNSA. Trimming cost V 6 bases and J 4 bases; bases outside gene matches: 3. CDR3 length equals 14 residues.

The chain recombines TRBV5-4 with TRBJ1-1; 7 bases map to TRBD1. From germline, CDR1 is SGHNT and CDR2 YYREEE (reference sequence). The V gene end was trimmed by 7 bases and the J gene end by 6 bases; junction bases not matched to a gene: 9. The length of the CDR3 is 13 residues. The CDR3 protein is CASGTQGKAEAFF. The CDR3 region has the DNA TGTGCCAGCGGCACACAGGGGAAGGCTGAAGCTTTCTTT.

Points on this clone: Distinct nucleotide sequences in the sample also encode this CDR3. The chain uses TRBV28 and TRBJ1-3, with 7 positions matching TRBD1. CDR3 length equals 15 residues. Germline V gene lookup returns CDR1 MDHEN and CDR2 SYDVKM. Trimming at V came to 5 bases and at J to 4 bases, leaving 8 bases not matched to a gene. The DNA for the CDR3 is TGTGCCAGCAGTCCCACAGGGGATTCAGGAAACACCATATATTTT. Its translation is CASSPTGDSGNTIYF.

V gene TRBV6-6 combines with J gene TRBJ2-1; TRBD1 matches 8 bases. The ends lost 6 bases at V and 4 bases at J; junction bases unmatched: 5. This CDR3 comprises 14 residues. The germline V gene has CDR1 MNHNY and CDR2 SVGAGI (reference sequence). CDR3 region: CASSHDRGYNEQFF. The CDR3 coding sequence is TGTGCCAGCAGCCACGACAGGGGATACAATGAGCAGTTCTTC.

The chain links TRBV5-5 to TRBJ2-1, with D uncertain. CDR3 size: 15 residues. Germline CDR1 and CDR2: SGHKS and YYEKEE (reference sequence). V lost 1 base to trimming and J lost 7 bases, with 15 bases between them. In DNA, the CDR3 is TGTGCCAGCAGCTTGTTAGGAATAACTACGAATGAGCAGTTCTTC. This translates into CASSLLGITTNEQFF.

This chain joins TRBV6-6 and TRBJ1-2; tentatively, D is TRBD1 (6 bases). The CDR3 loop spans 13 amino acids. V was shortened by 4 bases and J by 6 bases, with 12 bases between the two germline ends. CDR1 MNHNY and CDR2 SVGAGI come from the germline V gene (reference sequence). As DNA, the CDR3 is TGTGCCAGCAGTTCCCCGACAGGAAATGGCTACACCTTC. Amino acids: CASSSPTGNGYTF.

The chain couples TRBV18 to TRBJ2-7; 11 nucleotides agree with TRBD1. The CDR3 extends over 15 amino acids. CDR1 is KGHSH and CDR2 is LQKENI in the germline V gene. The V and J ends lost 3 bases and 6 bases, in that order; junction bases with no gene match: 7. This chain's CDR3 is CASSPGQGGRSEQYF. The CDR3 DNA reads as TGTGCCAGCTCACCGGGACAGGGGGGTCGGTCCGAGCAGTACTTC.

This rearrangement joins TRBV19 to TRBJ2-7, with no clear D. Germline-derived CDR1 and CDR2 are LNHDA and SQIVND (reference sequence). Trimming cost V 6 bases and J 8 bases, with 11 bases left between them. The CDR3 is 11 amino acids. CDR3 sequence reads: CASRFLGQQYF. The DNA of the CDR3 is TGTGCCAGTAGGTTTCTGGGCCAGCAGTACTTC.

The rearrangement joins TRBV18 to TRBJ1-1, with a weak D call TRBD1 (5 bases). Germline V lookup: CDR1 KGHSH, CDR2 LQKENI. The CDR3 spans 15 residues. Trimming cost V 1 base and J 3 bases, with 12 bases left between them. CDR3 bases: TGTGCCAGCTCACCACGCCAGGGTTTGGACACTGAAGCTTTCTTT. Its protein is CASSPRQGLDTEAFF.

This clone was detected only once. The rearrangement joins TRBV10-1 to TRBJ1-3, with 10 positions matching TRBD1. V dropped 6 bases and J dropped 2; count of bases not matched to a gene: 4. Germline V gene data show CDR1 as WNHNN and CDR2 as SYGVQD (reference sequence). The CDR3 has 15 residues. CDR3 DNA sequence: TGCGCCAGCAGCGCCGGGACAGGGGCTGGAAACACCATATATTTT. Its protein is CASSAGTGAGNTIYF.

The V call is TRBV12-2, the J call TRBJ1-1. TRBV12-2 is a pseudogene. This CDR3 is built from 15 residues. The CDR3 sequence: CASRPLTCRDTEAFF. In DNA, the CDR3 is TGTGCAAGTCGCCCCCTGACGTGTCGGGACACTGAAGCTTTCTTT.

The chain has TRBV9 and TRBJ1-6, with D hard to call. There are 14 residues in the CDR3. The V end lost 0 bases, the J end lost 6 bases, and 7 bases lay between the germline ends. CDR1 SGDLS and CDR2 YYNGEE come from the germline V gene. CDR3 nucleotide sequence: TGTGCCAGCAGCGTAGTCTCCCGTAATTCACCCCTCCACTTT. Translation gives CASSVVSRNSPLHF.

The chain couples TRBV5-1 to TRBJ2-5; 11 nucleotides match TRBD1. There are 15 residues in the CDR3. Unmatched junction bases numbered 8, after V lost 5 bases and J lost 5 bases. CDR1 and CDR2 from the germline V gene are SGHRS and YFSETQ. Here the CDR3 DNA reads TGCGCCAGCAGTCCCGGGACAGGGGGAACGGAGACCCAGTACTTC. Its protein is CASSPGTGGTETQYF.

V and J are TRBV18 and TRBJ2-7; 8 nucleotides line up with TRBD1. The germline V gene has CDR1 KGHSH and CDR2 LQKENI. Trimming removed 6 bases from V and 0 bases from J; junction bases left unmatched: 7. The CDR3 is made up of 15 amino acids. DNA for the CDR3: TGTGCCAGCTCCTTAGGACAGGGTTACTCCTACGAGCAGTACTTC. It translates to CASSLGQGYSYEQYF.

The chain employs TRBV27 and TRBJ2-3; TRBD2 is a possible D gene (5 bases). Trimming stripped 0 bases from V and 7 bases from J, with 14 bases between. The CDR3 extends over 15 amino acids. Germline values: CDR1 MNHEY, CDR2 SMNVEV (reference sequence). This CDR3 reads CASSLSRLALNTQYF. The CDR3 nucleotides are TGTGCCAGCAGTTTATCGCGGCTAGCCTTGAATACGCAGTATTTT.